Listed below are T cell receptor beta chains from one sample, sequenced in a study of shared clonotypes between healthy human individuals. Sequencing used immunoSEQ multiplex PCR; TCRdb keeps in-frame clones, though not all of them. The table records hundreds of thousands of clones, 96% of them present only once. Sample: naive CD8+ T cells sorted from blood. These receptors originate from a woman aged 25 to 39 in good health. CDR3s include the opening cysteine and the closing phenylalanine or tryptophan. Each record gives: J gene, V gene, CDR3 protein.

TRBJ2-7	TRBV4-2	CASSQDGTSGLEQYF
TRBJ1-1	TRBV11-2	CASPEAVNTEAFF
TRBJ1-2	TRBV5-6	CASSLGRAGTRNYGYTF
TRBJ2-7	TRBV6-6	CASSYSTGAYEQYF
TRBJ1-5	TRBV27	CASSQGISNQPQHF
TRBJ2-4	TRBV28	CASSLVAGVGNIQYF
TRBJ2-7	TRBV6-5	CASSYGVGGNEQYF
TRBJ1-2	TRBV27	CASRPEARAGYTF
TRBJ2-2	TRBV27	CASSLGQNTGELFF
TRBJ2-5	TRBV2	CASSDPAGGQETQYF
TRBJ2-3	TRBV9	CASSVEFSTDTQYF
TRBJ2-7	TRBV10-1	CASSDFNGEYF
TRBJ2-7	TRBV10-1	CASTAGLASEQYF
TRBJ2-7	TRBV29-1	CSVAGTSGRPSYEQYF
TRBJ2-6	TRBV7-8	CASSSTRSGANVLTF
TRBJ2-1	TRBV4-1	CASSPGTLGGEQFF
TRBJ2-3	TRBV19	CASSIGTGTDTQYF
NA	TRBV2	CASSTDSHYEQYF
TRBJ1-1	TRBV4-1	CASRSRTGFTEAFF
TRBJ2-1	TRBV27	CASSLWALAREQFF
TRBJ1-5	TRBV28	CASSSDSNQPQHF
TRBJ1-1	TRBV10-2	CASSANTEAFF
TRBJ1-3	TRBV5-6	CASSSGTVLNTIYF
TRBJ2-2	TRBV9	CASRAPRGTGELFF
TRBJ2-2	TRBV4-1	CASSQGGNRELFF
TRBJ2-1	TRBV7-9	CASTRSTSGTYNEQFF
TRBJ2-7	TRBV5-1	CASSNDDRPYEQYF
TRBJ2-1	TRBV27	CASIGRNNEQFF
TRBJ2-7	TRBV27	CASSFTGTGTYEQYF
TRBJ1-2	TRBV9	CASSADRNYGYTF
TRBJ1-1	TRBV13	CASRTGTGITEAFF
TRBJ1-3	TRBV27	CASSPGTGLGNTIYF
TRBJ2-7	TRBV11-1	CASSSRTGSSYEQYF
TRBJ2-1	TRBV5-6	CASSLAPSEEQFF
TRBJ2-1	TRBV2	CASSETSGTPEDNEQFF
TRBJ2-1	TRBV6-1	CASSEAGYYNEQFF
TRBJ2-2	TRBV27	CASSPGPTGELFF
TRBJ2-7	TRBV19	CASSPAESYEQYF
TRBJ1-1	TRBV28	CASSSTGMNTEAFF
TRBJ2-7	TRBV7-9	CASSLVSYEQYF
TRBJ1-2	TRBV4-1	CASRGVGNYGYTF
TRBJ1-3	TRBV30	CAWGASYSGNTIYF
TRBJ1-2	TRBV29-1	CSVVQPQDNYGYTF
TRBJ2-7	TRBV7-9	CASSVTYEQYF
TRBJ1-5	TRBV19	CARKREKRDNQPQHF
TRBJ2-3	TRBV28	CASNLLAGGADTQYF
TRBJ1-1	TRBV28	CASSLFTNTEAFF
TRBJ1-5	TRBV19	CASSTSDRYNQPQHF
TRBJ2-7	TRBV27	CASSLSPGSYAYEQYF